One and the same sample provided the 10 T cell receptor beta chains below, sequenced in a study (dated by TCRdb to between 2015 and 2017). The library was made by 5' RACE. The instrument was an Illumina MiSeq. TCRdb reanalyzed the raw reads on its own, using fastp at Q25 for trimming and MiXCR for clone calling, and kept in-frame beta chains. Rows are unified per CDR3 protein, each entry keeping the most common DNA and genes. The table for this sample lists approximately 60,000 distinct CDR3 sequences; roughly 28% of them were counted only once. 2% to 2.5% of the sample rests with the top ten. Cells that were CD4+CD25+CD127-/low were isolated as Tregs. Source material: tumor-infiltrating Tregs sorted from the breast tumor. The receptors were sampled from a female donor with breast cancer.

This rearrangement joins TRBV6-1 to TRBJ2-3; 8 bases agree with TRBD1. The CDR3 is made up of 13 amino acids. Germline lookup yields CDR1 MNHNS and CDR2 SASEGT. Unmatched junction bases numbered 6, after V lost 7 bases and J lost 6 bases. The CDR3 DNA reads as TGTGCCAGCAAGGACAGGGCGGGGGATACGCAGTATTTT. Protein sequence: CASKDRAGDTQYF.

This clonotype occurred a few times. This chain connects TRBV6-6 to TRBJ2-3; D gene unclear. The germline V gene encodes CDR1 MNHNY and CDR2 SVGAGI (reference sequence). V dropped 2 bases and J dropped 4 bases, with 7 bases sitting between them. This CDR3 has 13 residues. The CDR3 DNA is TGTGCCAGCAGTTACACACAGTCAGATACGCAGTATTTT. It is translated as CASSYTQSDTQYF.

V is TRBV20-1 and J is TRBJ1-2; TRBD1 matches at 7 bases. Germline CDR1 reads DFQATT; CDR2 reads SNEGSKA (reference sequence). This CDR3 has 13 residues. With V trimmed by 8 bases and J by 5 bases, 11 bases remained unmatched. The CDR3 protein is CSQTGTEGYGYTF. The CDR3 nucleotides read TGCAGTCAAACCGGGACAGAAGGATATGGCTACACCTTC.

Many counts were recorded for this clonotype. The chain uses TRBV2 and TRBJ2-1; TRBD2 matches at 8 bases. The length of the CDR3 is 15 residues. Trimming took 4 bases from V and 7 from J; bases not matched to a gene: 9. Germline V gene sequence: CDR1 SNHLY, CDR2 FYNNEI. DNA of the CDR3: TGTGCCAGCAGTGCGGGGGGGAGGACCGGGAATGAGCAGTTCTTC. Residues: CASSAGGRTGNEQFF.

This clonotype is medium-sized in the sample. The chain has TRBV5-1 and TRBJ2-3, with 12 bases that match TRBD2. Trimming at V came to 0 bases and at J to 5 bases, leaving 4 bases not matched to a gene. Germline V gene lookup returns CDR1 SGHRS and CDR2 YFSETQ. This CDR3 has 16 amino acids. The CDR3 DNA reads TGCGCCAGCAGCTTGGGACTAGCGGGAGCAGGAGATACGCAGTATTTT. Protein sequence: CASSLGLAGAGDTQYF.

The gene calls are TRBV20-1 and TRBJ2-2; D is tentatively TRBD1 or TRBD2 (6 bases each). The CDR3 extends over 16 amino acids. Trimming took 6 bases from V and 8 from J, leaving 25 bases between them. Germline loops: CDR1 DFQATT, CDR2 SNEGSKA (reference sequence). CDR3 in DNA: TGCAGTGCCCTCTGGGGGGCTGCGACCGCACTTGGGGAGCTGTTTTTT. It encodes CSALWGAATALGELFF.

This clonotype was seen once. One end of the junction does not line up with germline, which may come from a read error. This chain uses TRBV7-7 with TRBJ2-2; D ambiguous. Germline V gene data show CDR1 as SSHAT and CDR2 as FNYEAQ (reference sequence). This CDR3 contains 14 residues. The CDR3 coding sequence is TGTGCTAGCAGCTTTGACGCGAACACCGGGGAGCTGTTTTTT. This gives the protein CASSFDANTGELFF.

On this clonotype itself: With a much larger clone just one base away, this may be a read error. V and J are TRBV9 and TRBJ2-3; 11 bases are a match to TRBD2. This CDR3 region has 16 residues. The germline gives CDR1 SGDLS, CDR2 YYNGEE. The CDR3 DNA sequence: TGTGCCCGCAGCGTAGGAGCGGCTAGCGGGAGGATTACGCAGTATTTT. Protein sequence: CARSVGAASGRITQYF.

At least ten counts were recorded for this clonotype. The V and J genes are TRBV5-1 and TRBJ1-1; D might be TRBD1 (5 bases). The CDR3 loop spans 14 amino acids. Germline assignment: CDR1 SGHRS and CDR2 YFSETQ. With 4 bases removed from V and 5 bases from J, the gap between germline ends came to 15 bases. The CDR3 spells CASSTGPRGTEAFF. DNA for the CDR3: TGCGCCAGCAGCACGGGACCACGGGGAACTGAAGCTTTCTTT.

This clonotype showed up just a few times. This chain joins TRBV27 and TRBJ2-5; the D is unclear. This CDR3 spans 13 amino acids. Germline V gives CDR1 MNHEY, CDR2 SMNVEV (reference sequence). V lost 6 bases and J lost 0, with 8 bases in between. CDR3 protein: CASRPNNQETQYF. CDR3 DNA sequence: TGTGCCAGCAGGCCGAACAACCAAGAGACCCAGTACTTC.